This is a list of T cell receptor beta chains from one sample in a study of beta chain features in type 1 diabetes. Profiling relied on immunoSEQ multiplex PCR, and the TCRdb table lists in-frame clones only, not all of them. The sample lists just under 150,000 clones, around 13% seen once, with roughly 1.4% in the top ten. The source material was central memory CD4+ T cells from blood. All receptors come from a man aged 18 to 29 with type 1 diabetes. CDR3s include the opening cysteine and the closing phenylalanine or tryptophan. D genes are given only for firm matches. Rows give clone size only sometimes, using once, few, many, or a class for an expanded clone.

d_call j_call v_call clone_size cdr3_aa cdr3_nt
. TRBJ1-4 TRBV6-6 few CASRVDEKLFF TGTGCCAGCAGGGTTGACGAAAAACTGTTTTTT
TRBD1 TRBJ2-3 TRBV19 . CASSPRQGIGGTDTQYF TGTGCCAGTAGCCCGCGACAGGGGATAGGGGGCACAGATACGCAGTATTTT
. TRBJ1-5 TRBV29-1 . CSVDGQDGANQPQHF TGCAGCGTTGATGGGCAGGACGGGGCCAATCAGCCCCAGCATTTT
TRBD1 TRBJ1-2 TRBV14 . CASSREDRYYGYTF TGTGCCAGCAGCCGAGAGGACAGGTACTATGGCTACACCTTC
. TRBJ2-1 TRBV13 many CASNLRGGEQFF TGTGCCAGCAACCTTCGGGGAGGTGAGCAGTTCTTC
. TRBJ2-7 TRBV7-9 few CASSPPASEQYF TGTGCCAGCAGTCCCCCTGCCAGCGAGCAGTACTTC
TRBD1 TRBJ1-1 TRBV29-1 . CSAKEDRGATEAFF TGCAGCGCGAAGGAGGACAGGGGAGCAACTGAAGCTTTCTTT
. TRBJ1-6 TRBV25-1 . CAMQGSYNSPLHF TGTGCCATGCAGGGGTCCTATAATTCACCCCTCCACTTT
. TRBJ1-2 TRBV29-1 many CSVADRQYGYTF TGCAGCGTTGCGGACAGACAGTATGGCTACACCTTC
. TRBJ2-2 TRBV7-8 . CASSFTATGGAGGTGELFF TGTGCCAGCAGCTTTACAGCAACAGGGGGCGCGGGAGGCACCGGGGAGCTGTTTTTT
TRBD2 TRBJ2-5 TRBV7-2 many CASSGWTSRAETQYF TGTGCCAGCAGCGGCTGGACTAGCCGGGCAGAGACCCAGTACTTC
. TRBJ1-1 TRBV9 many CASSVGLGMGTEAFF TGTGCCAGCAGCGTAGGGTTGGGGATGGGGACTGAAGCTTTCTTT
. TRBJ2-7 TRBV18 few CASAPPGVSYEQYF TGTGCCAGCGCACCCCCCGGGGTGTCCTACGAGCAGTACTTC
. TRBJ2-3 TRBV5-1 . CASSLARSASTDTQYF TGCGCCAGCAGCTTGGCCAGAAGCGCCAGCACAGATACGCAGTATTTT
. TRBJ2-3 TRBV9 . CASSVSPATDTQYF TGTGCCAGCAGCGTATCACCAGCCACAGATACGCAGTATTTT